What follows are 24 T cell receptor beta chains derived from one specimen sequenced in a study of cytomegalovirus exposure and HLA in healthy donors. PCR employed 60 Vbeta and 13 Jbeta primers. Repertoires were generated with immunoSEQ multiplex PCR, while TCRdb's copy carries only in-frame clones and drops some. The sample includes 55,000 to 80,000 clones, roughly 70% of them seen just once. Sequences were obtained from PBMCs. The receptors originated from a man aged 70 or older in good health and CMV-seronegative.

This chain connects TRBV11-2 to TRBJ1-2; TRBD1 might be the D (5 bases). CDR1 is SGHAT, CDR2 FQNNGV, per germline. The length of the CDR3 is 13 residues. The V and J ends lost 5 bases and 4 bases respectively, with 11 bases between them. DNA for the CDR3: TGTGCCAGCAGCCCCACAGGCGGCTATGGCTACACCTTC. Its translation is CASSPTGGYGYTF.

This clone was seen only once. As DNA, the CDR3 is TGTGCCAGCAGCGAAGGGACAGGGAGTTTTAATTCACCCCTCCACTTT. Protein: CASSEGTGSFNSPLHF. The J gene is TRBJ1-6, the V gene TRBV9; 9 bases are a match to TRBD1. Losses at the gene ends were 3 bases for V and 6 bases for J; bases not matched to a gene: 7. Looked up from germline, CDR1 is SGDLS and CDR2 is YYNGEE. The CDR3 is made up of 16 amino acids.

This clone was observed a single time. The chain couples TRBV18 to TRBJ1-5; 9 nucleotides align to TRBD1. The germline gives CDR1 KGHSH, CDR2 LQKENI. This CDR3 contains 16 residues. Losses at the gene ends were 2 bases for V and 3 bases for J; bases not matched to a gene: 5. The CDR3: CASSPETGGNNQPQHF. CDR3 nucleotides: TGTGCCAGCTCACCAGAGACAGGGGGTAACAATCAGCCCCAGCATTTT.

This clone was counted between two and nine times. The chain joins TRBV6-5 to TRBJ1-3, with TRBD1 identical over 9 bases. This CDR3 has 14 amino acids. Germline V gene sequence: CDR1 MNHEY, CDR2 SVGAGI. The V segment lost 6 bases and the J segment 5 bases; nucleotides outside the gene matches: 5. CDR3: CASRGTGNRNTIYF. CDR3 coding DNA: TGTGCCAGCAGAGGGACAGGGAACAGAAACACCATATATTTT.

This clone was counted once. The chain combines TRBV7-9 with TRBJ2-1, with 10 bases lining up with TRBD2. CDR1 and CDR2 (germline): SEHNR, FQNEAQ (reference sequence). There are 15 residues in the CDR3. After removal of 5 bases from V and 3 bases from J, the junction contained 4 bases not matched to a gene. In DNA form, the CDR3 reads TGTGCCAGCAGCCTCACTAGCGGGATCTACAATGAGCAGTTCTTC. It codes for CASSLTSGIYNEQFF.

The rearrangement joins TRBV5-4 to TRBJ2-2, with 12 bases that match TRBD2. Germline assignment: CDR1 SGHNT and CDR2 YYREEE (reference sequence). CDR3 length equals 17 residues. The J segment lost 4 bases and the V segment lost 0 bases, leaving 4 bases of the junction unmatched. The CDR3 region is CASSLGLAGAGTGELFF. CDR3 DNA sequence: TGTGCCAGCAGCTTGGGACTAGCGGGAGCGGGCACCGGGGAGCTGTTTTTT.

The V call is TRBV18, the J call TRBJ2-5; D is possibly TRBD1 (6 bases). The V gene's germline CDR1 is KGHSH and CDR2 LQKENI. The CDR3 sequence is 14 residues long. The ends were cut back, 0 bases at V and 4 bases at J, with 9 bases in the middle. CDR3 sequence (DNA): TGTGCCAGCTCACCACCGGGCAGGGGAGAGACCCAGTACTTC. This translates into CASSPPGRGETQYF.

The rearrangement uses TRBV19 and TRBJ1-5, with 7 bases lining up with TRBD1. The CDR3 extends over 14 amino acids. Germline CDR1 and CDR2: LNHDA and SQIVND (reference sequence). V shed 5 bases and J 4 bases; nucleotides not matched to a gene: 5. The DNA for the CDR3 is TGTGCCAGTAGTGAACGACAGGGTAATCAGCCCCAGCATTTT. Translation: CASSERQGNQPQHF.

This clone occurred a few times. The rearrangement uses TRBV6-1 and TRBJ2-3; TRBD2 aligns across 9 bases. This CDR3 spans 15 amino acids. The germline V gene has CDR1 MNHNS and CDR2 SASEGT. V shed 7 bases and J 0 bases; nucleotides not matched to a gene: 5. The chain's CDR3 is CASIEGLASTDTQYF. The CDR3 coding sequence is TGTGCCAGCATCGAGGGACTAGCTAGCACAGATACGCAGTATTTT.

J is TRBJ1-2 and V is TRBV18; D remains ambiguous. Germline CDR1 is KGHSH and CDR2 is LQKENI. The length of the CDR3 is 14 residues. V was clipped by 3 bases and J by 2 bases, with 10 bases between them. This CDR3 is CASSPSDLNYGYTF. CDR3 DNA: TGTGCCAGCTCACCCTCGGACTTAAACTATGGCTACACCTTC.

The rearrangement uses TRBV5-1 and TRBJ1-4; no clear D. CDR3 length: 13 amino acids. The germline V and J ends were trimmed by 8 bases and 8 bases, with 16 bases remaining between them. Germline V CDR1 and CDR2: SGHRS, YFSETQ. CDR3 nucleotide sequence: TGCGCCAGTCGAAACCCGGCGGTCGAAAAACTGTTTTTT. Its protein product is CASRNPAVEKLFF.

V is TRBV9 and J is TRBJ1-1; D is perhaps TRBD1 (5 bases). The V end lost 0 bases, the J end lost 5 bases, and 11 bases lay between the germline ends. CDR3 length: 14 residues. The germline V gene encodes CDR1 SGDLS and CDR2 YYNGEE. CDR3 nucleotide sequence: TGTGCCAGCAGCGTAGCCGCTCAGGGAACTGAAGCTTTCTTT. Encoded protein: CASSVAAQGTEAFF. Based on the CDR3 plus reference TRBV9 and TRBJ1-1, the full variable domain is DSGVTQTPKHLITATGQRVTLRCSPRSGDLSVYWYQQSLDQGLQFLIQYYNGEERAKGNILERFSAQQFPDLHSELNLSSLELGDSALYFCASSVAAQGTEAFFGQGTRLTVV.

This clone was observed a few times. This chain joins TRBV4-3 and TRBJ1-5; D gene unclear. The CDR3 totals 13 residues. Germline V gives CDR1 LGHNA, CDR2 YSLEER. The germline V and J ends were trimmed by 0 bases and 6 bases, with 6 bases remaining between them. The CDR3 nucleotides read TGCGCCAGCAGCCAAGATAGCCTTCAGCCCCAGCATTTT. As protein: CASSQDSLQPQHF.

This chain connects TRBV5-4 to TRBJ1-1; D remains ambiguous. There are 15 residues in the CDR3. CDR1 and CDR2 from the germline V gene are SGHNT and YYREEE (reference sequence). V lost 2 bases, J lost 0 bases, and 11 bases lay in between. CDR3 coding DNA: TGTGCCAGCAGCTTCGTAGCCGGATTGAACACTGAAGCTTTCTTT. Protein: CASSFVAGLNTEAFF.

CDR3 nucleotide sequence: TGTGCCAGCAGTTACTCTGCGGGAAAGGGTCAAGAGACCCAGTACTTC. This translates into CASSYSAGKGQETQYF. The rearrangement links TRBV6-5 to TRBJ2-5, with TRBD2 as a possible D gene (6 bases). V lost 0 bases and J 2 bases, leaving 13 bases between the germline ends. The germline V gene encodes CDR1 MNHEY and CDR2 SVGAGI. The CDR3 covers 16 residues.

This clone was seen once. The chain carries TRBV18 and TRBJ1-6; 7 bases agree with TRBD1. The CDR3 sequence is 15 residues long. The germline gives CDR1 KGHSH, CDR2 LQKENI. With 2 bases clipped from V and 9 bases from J, the junction kept 7 bases outside the gene matches. This chain's CDR3 is CASSPETGISSPLHF. The CDR3 region has the DNA TGTGCCAGCTCACCAGAGACAGGGATAAGTTCACCCCTCCACTTT.

The chain combines TRBV10-3 with TRBJ1-2; maybe TRBD1 (6 bases). The V and J ends lost 8 bases and 0 bases respectively, with 7 bases between them. The CDR3 is 12 residues long. Looked up from germline, CDR1 is ENHRY and CDR2 is SYGVKD. The CDR3 DNA reads TGTGCCATCGGGGGCGCTAACTATGGCTACACCTTC. Translation: CAIGGANYGYTF.

The chain joins TRBV4-1 to TRBJ2-7; D is unclear. Germline V gene lookup returns CDR1 MGHRA and CDR2 YSYEKL. The CDR3 consists of 17 residues. Trimming removed 0 bases from V and 4 bases from J, with 19 bases in between. CDR3 sequence (DNA): TGCGCCAGCAGCCAAGATAGTTCGGGTCCAACCCTATACGAGCAGTACTTC. It codes for CASSQDSSGPTLYEQYF.

The V gene is TRBV10-3, the J gene TRBJ2-1, with 14 bases lining up with TRBD2. The CDR3 totals 17 residues. J gave up 0 bases and V 6 bases, and 4 bases lay outside the gene matches. CDR1 is ENHRY, CDR2 SYGVKD, per germline. The CDR3, as DNA: TGTGCCATCAGCGGACTAGCGGGGGGCAACTCCTACAATGAGCAGTTCTTC. Translating gives CAISGLAGGNSYNEQFF.

On this clone: One junction end does not reproduce the germline sequence, and a read error may be involved. The chain carries TRBV7-9 and TRBJ2-7; TRBD2 agrees at 8 bases. The CDR3 consists of 14 residues. Germline V gene lookup returns CDR1 SEHNR and CDR2 FQNEAQ (reference sequence). CDR3 sequence: CSSSPFAGGDEQYF. The CDR3 nucleotides read TGTTCCAGCAGCCCCTTCGCGGGGGGCGACGAGCAGTACTTC.

The chain couples TRBV18 to TRBJ1-5, with D perhaps TRBD1 (5 bases). The germline gives CDR1 KGHSH, CDR2 LQKENI. The CDR3 is made up of 15 amino acids. Trimming pared 1 base from V and 0 bases from J, leaving 7 bases between. CDR3 loop: CASSPQGASNQPQHF. The CDR3 bases are TGTGCCAGCTCACCACAAGGGGCTAGCAATCAGCCCCAGCATTTT.

The CDR3 region is CASNPTSSRTDTQYF. In nucleotides, the CDR3 is TGTGCCAGCAACCCCACTAGCTCACGCACAGATACGCAGTATTTT. The chain combines TRBV14 with TRBJ2-3; D is perhaps TRBD2 (6 bases). Per the germline V gene, CDR1 is SGHDN and CDR2 is FVKESK. CDR3 length: 15 residues. V gave up 7 bases and J gave up 1 base, with 15 bases separating them.

V gene TRBV2 combines with J gene TRBJ2-6; D not resolved. The CDR3 has 15 amino acids. CDR1 and CDR2 from the germline V gene are SNHLY and FYNNEI. Trimming removed 2 bases from V and 0 bases from J, with 5 bases in between. The CDR3 nucleotides are TGTGCCAGCAGTGAACCCAACTCTGGGGCCAACGTCCTGACTTTC. Its translation is CASSEPNSGANVLTF.

The rearrangement joins TRBV5-1 to TRBJ1-6; 7 bases map to TRBD1. The V and J ends lost 4 bases and 14 bases, in that order; junction bases with no gene match: 12. The CDR3 length is 14 residues. Looked up from germline, CDR1 is SGHRS and CDR2 is YFSETQ. CDR3: CASSEGTALKSLHF. The CDR3 DNA reads as TGCGCCAGCAGCGAAGGGACAGCCCTGAAATCCCTCCACTTT. The full variable domain, with the rest looked up from reference TRBV5-1 and TRBJ1-6, is KAGVTQTPRYLIKTRGQQVTLSCSPISGHRSVSWYQQTPGQGLQFLFEYFSETQRNKGNFPGRFSGRQFSNSRSEMNVSTLELGDSALYLCASSEGTALKSLHFGNGTRLTVT.